A selection of T cell receptor beta chains follows, all from one sample in a study of regulatory dendritic cells for organ transplantation. The table came from immunoSEQ multiplex PCR; TCRdb's copy has only in-frame clones and leaves some out. The sample carries 25,000 to 35,000 clones, around 80% recorded once. Source material: naive CD4+ T cells from blood. The receptors stem from a human donor in good health. Both conserved end residues are part of each CDR3. D genes are given only for firm matches. Only part of the rows carry a size: once, few, many, or a class if the clone is expanded.

V	size	J	D	DNA	CDR3
TRBV7-8	NA	TRBJ1-1	NA	TGTGCCAGCAGCCCCCTACCGAACACTGAAGCTTTCTTT	CASSPLPNTEAFF
TRBV2	NA	TRBJ2-4	TRBD1	TGTGCCAGCAGTGAAGTCACAGGACAGGACATTCAGTACTTC	CASSEVTGQDIQYF
TRBV2	once	TRBJ1-1	TRBD1	TGTGCCAGCAGGGCAGGGACAGGCAAAGACCAATCGGCGGGCACTGAAGCTTTCTTT	CASRAGTGKDQSAGTEAFF
TRBV7-2	NA	TRBJ1-5	TRBD1	TGTGCCAGCAGCCGAGGACAGGGCAGCAATCAGCCCCAGCATTTT	CASSRGQGSNQPQHF
TRBV25-1	NA	TRBJ1-1	NA	TGTGCCAGCAGTGAAGGGGGGGTGGGGACTGAAGCTTTCTTT	CASSEGGVGTEAFF
TRBV11-2	NA	TRBJ1-1	NA	TGTGCCAGCAGCTTATTGAGAGAGAACACTGAAGCTTTCTTT	CASSLLRENTEAFF
TRBV9	NA	TRBJ2-1	NA	TGTGCCAGCAGCGTAGATCCAGGGGTAAAAAGTGAGCAGTTCTTC	CASSVDPGVKSEQFF
TRBV2	few	TRBJ2-2	TRBD2	TGTGCCAGCGCCCTGAGAGCGGGGGAAGGCGGGGAGCTGTTTTTT	CASALRAGEGGELFF
TRBV6-5	NA	TRBJ1-2	TRBD1	TGTGCCAGCAGTTCCGGACAGGGAGTCTATGGCTACACCTTC	CASSSGQGVYGYTF
TRBV5-1	NA	TRBJ2-6	NA	TGCGCCAGCAGCTTGACGAGCTCTGGGGCCAACGTCCTGACTTTC	CASSLTSSGANVLTF
TRBV7-8	NA	TRBJ2-2	NA	TGTGCCACCTCGGAGCGCGGCATCAACACCGGGGAGCTGTTTTTT	CATSERGINTGELFF
TRBV18	few	TRBJ1-1	TRBD1	TGTGCCAGCTCACCAGACAGGGCGAACACTGAAGCTTTCTTT	CASSPDRANTEAFF
TRBV10-3	NA	TRBJ2-7	TRBD2	TGTGCCATCGGCGGGGGGGGGATCTACGAGCAGTACTTC	CAIGGGGIYEQYF
TRBV5-8	NA	TRBJ2-3	NA	TGTGCCAGCAGCTCCAGGCAGGGGTCGCACCGACTCACAGATACGCAGTATTTT	CASSSRQGSHRLTDTQYF
TRBV5-4	NA	TRBJ2-1	TRBD2	TGTGCCATAACTAGCGGGACAGACTCCTACAATGAGCAGTTCTTC	CAITSGTDSYNEQFF
TRBV27	NA	TRBJ1-1	TRBD1	TGTGCCAGCAGTCAGACCCCGGGACAGGGATACATGAACACTGAAGCTTTCTTT	CASSQTPGQGYMNTEAFF
TRBV9	NA	TRBJ1-6	TRBD1	TGTGCCAGCAGCGCCGCCGTGGACAGGGGTTCACCCCTCCACTTT	CASSAAVDRGSPLHF
TRBV7-2	NA	TRBJ2-1	TRBD1	TGTGCCAGCAGCGTAGACAGGGTCGATGAGCAGTTCTTC	CASSVDRVDEQFF
TRBV7-2	once	TRBJ1-4	NA	TGTGCCAGCAGCCTTACAGGGACTAATGAAAAACTGTTTTTT	CASSLTGTNEKLFF
TRBV15	NA	TRBJ2-5	NA	TGTGCCACCAGCAGAGATGCGGGACCAGAAGAGACCCAGTACTTC	CATSRDAGPEETQYF